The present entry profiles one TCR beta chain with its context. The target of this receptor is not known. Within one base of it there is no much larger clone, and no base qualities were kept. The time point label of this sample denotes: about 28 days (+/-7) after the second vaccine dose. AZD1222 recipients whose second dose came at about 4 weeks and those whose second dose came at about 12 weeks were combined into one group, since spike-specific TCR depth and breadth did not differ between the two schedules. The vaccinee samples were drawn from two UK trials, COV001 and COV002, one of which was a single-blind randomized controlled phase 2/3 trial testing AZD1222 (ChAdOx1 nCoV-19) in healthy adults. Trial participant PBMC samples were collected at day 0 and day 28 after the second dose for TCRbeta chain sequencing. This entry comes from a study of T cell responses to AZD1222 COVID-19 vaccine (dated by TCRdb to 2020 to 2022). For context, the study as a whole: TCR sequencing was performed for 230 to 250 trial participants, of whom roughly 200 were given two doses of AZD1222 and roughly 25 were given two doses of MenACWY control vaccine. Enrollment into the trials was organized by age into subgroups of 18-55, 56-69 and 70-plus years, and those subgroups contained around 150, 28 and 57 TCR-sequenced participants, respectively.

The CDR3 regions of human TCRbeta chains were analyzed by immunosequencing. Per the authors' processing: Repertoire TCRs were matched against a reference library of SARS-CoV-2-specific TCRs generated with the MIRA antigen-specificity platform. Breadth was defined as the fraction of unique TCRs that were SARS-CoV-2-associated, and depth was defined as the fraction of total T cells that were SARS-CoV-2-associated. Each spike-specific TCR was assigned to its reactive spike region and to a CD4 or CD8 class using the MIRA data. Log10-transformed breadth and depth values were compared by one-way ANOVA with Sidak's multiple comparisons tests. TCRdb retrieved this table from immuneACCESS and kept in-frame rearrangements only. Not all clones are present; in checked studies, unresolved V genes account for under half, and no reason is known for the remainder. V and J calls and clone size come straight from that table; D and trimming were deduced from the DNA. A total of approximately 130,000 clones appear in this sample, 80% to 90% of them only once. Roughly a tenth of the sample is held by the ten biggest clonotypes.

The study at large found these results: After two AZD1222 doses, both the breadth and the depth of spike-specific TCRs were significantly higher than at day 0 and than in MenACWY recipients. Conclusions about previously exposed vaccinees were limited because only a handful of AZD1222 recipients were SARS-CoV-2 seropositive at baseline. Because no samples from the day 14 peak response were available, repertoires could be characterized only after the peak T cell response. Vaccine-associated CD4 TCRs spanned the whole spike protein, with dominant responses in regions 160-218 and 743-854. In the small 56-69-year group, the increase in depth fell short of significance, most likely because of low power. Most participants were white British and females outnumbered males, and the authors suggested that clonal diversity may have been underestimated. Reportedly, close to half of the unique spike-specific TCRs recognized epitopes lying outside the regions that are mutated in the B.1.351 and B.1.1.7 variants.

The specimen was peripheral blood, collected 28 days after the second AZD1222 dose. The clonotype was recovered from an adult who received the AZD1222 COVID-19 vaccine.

The CDR3 protein: CASARPNEKLFF. The DNA sequence is given as TGTGCTAGCGCGAGGCCGAATGAAAAACTGTTTTTT. The sequence is built from TRBV12-5 and TRBJ1-4, with an unclear D gene assignment. The V and J ends are trimmed by 9 bases and 5 bases, leaving 10 bases between them. CDR3 length: 12 amino acids, cysteine to phenylalanine. Of the read, only the CDR3 DNA is kept; its 36 bases are in frame from base 1. CDR1 and CDR2, per the germline V gene, are LGHNT and FRNRAP.